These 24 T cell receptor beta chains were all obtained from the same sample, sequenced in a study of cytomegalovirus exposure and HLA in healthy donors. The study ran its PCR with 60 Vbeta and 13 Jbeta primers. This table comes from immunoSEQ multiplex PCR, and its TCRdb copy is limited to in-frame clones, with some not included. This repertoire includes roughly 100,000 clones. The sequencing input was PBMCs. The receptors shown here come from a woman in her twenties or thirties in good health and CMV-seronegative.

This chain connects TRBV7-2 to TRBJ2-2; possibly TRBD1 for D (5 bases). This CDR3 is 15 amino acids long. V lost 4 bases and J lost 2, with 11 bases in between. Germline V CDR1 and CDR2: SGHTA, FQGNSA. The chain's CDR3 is CASSSDRINTGELFF. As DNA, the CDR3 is TGTGCCAGCAGCTCAGACAGAATAAACACCGGGGAGCTGTTTTTT.

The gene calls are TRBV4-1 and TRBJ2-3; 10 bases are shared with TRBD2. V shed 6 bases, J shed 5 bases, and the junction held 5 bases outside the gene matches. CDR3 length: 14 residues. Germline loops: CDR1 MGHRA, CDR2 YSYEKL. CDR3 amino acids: CASREAGGLDTQYF. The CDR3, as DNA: TGCGCCAGCAGAGAAGCGGGAGGGCTAGATACGCAGTATTTT.

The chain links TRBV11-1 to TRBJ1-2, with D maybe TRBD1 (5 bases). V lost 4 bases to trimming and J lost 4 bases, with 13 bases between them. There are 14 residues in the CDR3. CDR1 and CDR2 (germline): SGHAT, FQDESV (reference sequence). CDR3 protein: CASSSKGDLYGYTF. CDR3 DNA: TGTGCCAGCAGCTCGAAAGGGGATCTCTATGGCTACACCTTC.

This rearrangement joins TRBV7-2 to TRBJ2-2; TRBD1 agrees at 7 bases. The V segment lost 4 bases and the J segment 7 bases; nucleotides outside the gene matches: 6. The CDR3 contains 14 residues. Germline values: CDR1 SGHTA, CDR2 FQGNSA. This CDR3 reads CASSSGQWDGELFF. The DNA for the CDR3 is TGTGCCAGCAGCTCGGGACAGTGGGACGGGGAGCTGTTTTTT.

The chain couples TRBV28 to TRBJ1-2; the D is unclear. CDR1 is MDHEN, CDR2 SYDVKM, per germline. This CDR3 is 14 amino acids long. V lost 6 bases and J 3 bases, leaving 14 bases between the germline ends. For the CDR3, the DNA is TGTGCCAGCAGCCCGGTGTTCGGTGACTATGGCTACACCTTC. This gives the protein CASSPVFGDYGYTF.

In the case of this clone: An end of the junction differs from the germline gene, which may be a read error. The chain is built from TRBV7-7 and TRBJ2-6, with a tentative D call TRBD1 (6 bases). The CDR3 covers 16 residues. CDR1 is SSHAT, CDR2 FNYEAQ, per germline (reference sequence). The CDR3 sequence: CASSFLDSSGANVLTF. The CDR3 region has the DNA TGTGCTAGCAGCTTCCTGGACAGCTCTGGGGCCAACGTCCTGACTTTC.

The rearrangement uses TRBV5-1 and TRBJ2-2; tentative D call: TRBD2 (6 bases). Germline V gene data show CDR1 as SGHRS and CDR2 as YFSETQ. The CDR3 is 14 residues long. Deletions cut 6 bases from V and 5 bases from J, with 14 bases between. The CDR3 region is CASKTGEGTGELFF. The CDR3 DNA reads TGCGCCAGCAAAACGGGAGAAGGTACCGGGGAGCTGTTTTTT.

This chain's CDR3 is CASSWDSLNSPLHF. CDR3 DNA sequence: TGTGCCAGCAGTTGGGACTCCTTAAATTCACCCCTCCACTTT. The chain carries TRBV27 and TRBJ1-6; a weak D match, TRBD1 (5 bases). The CDR3 totals 14 residues. Germline V gene sequence: CDR1 MNHEY, CDR2 SMNVEV (reference sequence). V was clipped by 4 bases and J by 7 bases, with 11 bases between them.

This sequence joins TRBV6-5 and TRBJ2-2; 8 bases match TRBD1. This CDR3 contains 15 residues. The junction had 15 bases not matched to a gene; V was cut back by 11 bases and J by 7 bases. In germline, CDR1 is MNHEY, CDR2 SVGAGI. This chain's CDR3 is CAGTGFRGLVGELFF. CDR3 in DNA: TGTGCCGGCACTGGGTTCAGGGGGCTTGTCGGGGAGCTGTTTTTT.

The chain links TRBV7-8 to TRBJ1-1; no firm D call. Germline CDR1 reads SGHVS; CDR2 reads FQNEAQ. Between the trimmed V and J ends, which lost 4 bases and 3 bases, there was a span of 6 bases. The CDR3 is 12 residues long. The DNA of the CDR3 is TGTGCCAGCAGCTCCGGGTACACTGAAGCTTTCTTT. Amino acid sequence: CASSSGYTEAFF.

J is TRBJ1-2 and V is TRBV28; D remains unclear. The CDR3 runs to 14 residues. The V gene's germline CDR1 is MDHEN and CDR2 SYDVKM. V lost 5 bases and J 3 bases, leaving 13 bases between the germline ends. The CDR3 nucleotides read TGTGCCAGCAGTCCATGGAGAGGCTACTATGGCTACACCTTC. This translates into CASSPWRGYYGYTF.

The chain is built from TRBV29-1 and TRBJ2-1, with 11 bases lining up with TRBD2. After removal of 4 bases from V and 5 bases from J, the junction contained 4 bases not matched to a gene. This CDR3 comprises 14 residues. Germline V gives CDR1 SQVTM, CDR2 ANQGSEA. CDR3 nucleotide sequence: TGCAGCGTTGTACTAGCGGGAGTGGACAATGAGCAGTTCTTC. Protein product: CSVVLAGVDNEQFF.

CDR3 nucleotide sequence: TGCGCCAGCAATTCAGGGGGGTGGCAAGAGACCCAGTACTTC. Residues: CASNSGGWQETQYF. V is TRBV4-1 and J is TRBJ2-5; a possible D gene is TRBD1 (7 bases). Germline CDR1 MGHRA, CDR2 YSYEKL. Trimming left V 7 bases short and J 2 bases short, with 14 bases between. The CDR3 has 14 residues.

CDR3 in DNA: TGCGCCAGCAGCTTACCACCGGGACAGGGGACCGGGGAGCTGTTTTTT. Translating it yields CASSLPPGQGTGELFF. The gene calls are TRBV5-1 and TRBJ2-2; 10 nucleotides line up with TRBD1. J gave up 5 bases and V 2 bases, and 6 bases lay outside the gene matches. CDR1 and CDR2 from the germline V gene are SGHRS and YFSETQ. The CDR3 is 16 amino acids.

The CDR3 loop reads CASSRGGRAYNEQFF. The CDR3 DNA sequence: TGTGCCAGTAGTAGGGGCGGGAGGGCATACAATGAGCAGTTCTTC. V gene TRBV19 combines with J gene TRBJ2-1; 9 bases match TRBD2. Germline V gene sequence: CDR1 LNHDA, CDR2 SQIVND (reference sequence). V lost 4 bases to trimming and J lost 4 bases; unmatched junction nucleotides: 5. The CDR3 has 15 amino acids.

The CDR3 region is CAISEAGGTTDTQYF. The CDR3, as DNA: TGTGCCATCAGTGAAGCGGGAGGAACCACAGATACGCAGTATTTT. The chain employs TRBV10-3 and TRBJ2-3; TRBD2 agrees at 9 bases. Germline lookup yields CDR1 ENHRY and CDR2 SYGVKD. The CDR3 sequence is 15 residues long. Trimming took 3 bases from V and 2 from J; bases not matched to a gene: 3.

The CDR3: CASSIRNRENEKLFF. The CDR3 region has the DNA TGTGCCAGCAGTATTCGTAACAGGGAGAATGAAAAACTGTTTTTT. The V call is TRBV6-5, the J call TRBJ1-4; a weak D match, TRBD1 (6 bases). The V end was cut by 5 bases, the J end by 5 bases, with 15 bases between. The CDR3 is 15 residues long. The germline V gene has CDR1 MNHEY and CDR2 SVGAGI.

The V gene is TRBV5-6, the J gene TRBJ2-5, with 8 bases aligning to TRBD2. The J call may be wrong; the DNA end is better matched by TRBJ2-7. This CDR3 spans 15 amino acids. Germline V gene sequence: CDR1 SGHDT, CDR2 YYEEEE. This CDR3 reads CASSSIAGFSYEQYF. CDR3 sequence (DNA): TGTGCCAGCAGCTCCATAGCGGGATTCTCCTACGAGCAGTACTTC.

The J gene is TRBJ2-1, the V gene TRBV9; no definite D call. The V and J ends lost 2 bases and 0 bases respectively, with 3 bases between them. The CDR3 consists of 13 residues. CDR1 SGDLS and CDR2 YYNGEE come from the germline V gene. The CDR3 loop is CASSVGSYNEQFF. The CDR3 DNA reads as TGTGCCAGCAGCGTCGGCTCCTACAATGAGCAGTTCTTC.

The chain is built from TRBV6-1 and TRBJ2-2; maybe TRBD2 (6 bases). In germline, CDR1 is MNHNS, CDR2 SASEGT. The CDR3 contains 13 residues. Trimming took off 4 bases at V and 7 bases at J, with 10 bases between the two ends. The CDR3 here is CASSGLVVGELFF. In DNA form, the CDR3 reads TGTGCCAGCAGTGGACTAGTCGTCGGGGAGCTGTTTTTT.

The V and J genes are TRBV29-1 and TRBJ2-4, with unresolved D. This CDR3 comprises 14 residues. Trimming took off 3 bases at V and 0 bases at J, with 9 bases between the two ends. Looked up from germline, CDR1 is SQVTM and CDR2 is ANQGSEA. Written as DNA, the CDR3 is TGCAGCGTTGAGGGTGGAGAAGCCAAAAACATTCAGTACTTC. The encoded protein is CSVEGGEAKNIQYF.

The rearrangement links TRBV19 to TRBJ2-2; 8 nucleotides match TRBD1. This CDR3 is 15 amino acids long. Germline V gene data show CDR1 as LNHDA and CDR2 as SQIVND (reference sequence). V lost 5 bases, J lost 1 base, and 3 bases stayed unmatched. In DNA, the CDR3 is TGTGCCAGTAGTTGGGACAGGATGAACACCGGGGAGCTGTTTTTT. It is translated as CASSWDRMNTGELFF.

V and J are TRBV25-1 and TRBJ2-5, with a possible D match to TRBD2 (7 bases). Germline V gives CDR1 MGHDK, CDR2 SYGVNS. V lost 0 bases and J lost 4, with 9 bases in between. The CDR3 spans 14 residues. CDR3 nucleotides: TGTGCCAGCAGTGAATATCGGGGGGCAGAGACCCAGTACTTC. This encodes CASSEYRGAETQYF.

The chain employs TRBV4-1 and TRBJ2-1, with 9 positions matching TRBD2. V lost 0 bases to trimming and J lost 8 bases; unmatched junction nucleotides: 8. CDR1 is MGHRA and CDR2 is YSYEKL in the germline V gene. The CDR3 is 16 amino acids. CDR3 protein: CASSQEGSGSVDEQFF. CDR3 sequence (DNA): TGCGCCAGCAGCCAAGAAGGTAGCGGGAGTGTCGATGAGCAGTTCTTC.